These T cell receptor beta chains were read from a single sample in a study of spatial heterogeneity in lung cancer. MiXCR was run by TCRdb on the 5' RACE reads, yielding one entry per CDR3 protein. Among over 6,000 distinct CDR3 sequences listed, 1.3% were seen once. This specimen was lung tumor tissue, taken at surgery. The receptors derive from a male donor with early-stage non-small cell lung cancer. Each CDR3 is given without its conserved first and last residue. Each record gives: clone size, V gene, J gene, CDR3 length, CDR3 protein. The size entry gives how often the clone was seen (once, few, many) or a class if it is expanded.

clone size: many; V gene: TRBV10-3; J gene: TRBJ2-5; CDR3 length: 11; CDR3 protein: AISASGEETQY
clone size: many; V gene: TRBV29-1; J gene: TRBJ1-1; CDR3 length: 11; CDR3 protein: SETGQGATEAF
clone size: medium-sized; V gene: TRBV10-3; J gene: TRBJ1-4; CDR3 length: 11; CDR3 protein: AIRGTYNEKLF
clone size: many; V gene: TRBV20-1; J gene: TRBJ2-7; CDR3 length: 11; CDR3 protein: SALPDREGEQY
clone size: many; V gene: TRBV12-3/TRBV12-4; J gene: TRBJ2-3; CDR3 length: 15; CDR3 protein: ASSSGATGIFADTQY
clone size: medium-sized; V gene: TRBV6-6; J gene: TRBJ2-7; CDR3 length: 10; CDR3 protein: ASRTGDYEQY
clone size: many; V gene: TRBV7-3; J gene: TRBJ2-1; CDR3 length: 9; CDR3 protein: ASRYQNEQF
clone size: many; V gene: TRBV18; J gene: TRBJ2-1; CDR3 length: 11; CDR3 protein: ASSLVLGYEQF
clone size: many; V gene: TRBV27; J gene: TRBJ2-4; CDR3 length: 13; CDR3 protein: ASRTIQGAKNIQY
clone size: many; V gene: TRBV9; J gene: TRBJ2-7; CDR3 length: 14; CDR3 protein: ASSAKLAGRQDEQY
clone size: medium-sized; V gene: TRBV18; J gene: TRBJ2-1; CDR3 length: 14; CDR3 protein: ASSLFSGGPGDEQF
clone size: many; V gene: TRBV24-1; J gene: TRBJ2-3; CDR3 length: 14; CDR3 protein: ATSDQGTGDPDTQY
clone size: many; V gene: TRBV15; J gene: TRBJ1-5; CDR3 length: 12; CDR3 protein: ATSRADRAQPQH
clone size: many; V gene: TRBV4-1; J gene: TRBJ2-7; CDR3 length: 13; CDR3 protein: ASRTIGDTTYEQY
clone size: medium-sized; V gene: TRBV7-9; J gene: TRBJ2-5; CDR3 length: 15; CDR3 protein: ASSPRLAGGPGETQY
clone size: medium-sized; V gene: TRBV15; J gene: TRBJ2-3; CDR3 length: 11; CDR3 protein: ATSPRETDTQY
clone size: many; V gene: TRBV7-2; J gene: TRBJ1-4; CDR3 length: 13; CDR3 protein: ASSLNGAEGEKLF
clone size: many; V gene: TRBV27; J gene: TRBJ2-7; CDR3 length: 15; CDR3 protein: ASSPLWVSGLSYEQY
clone size: many; V gene: TRBV15; J gene: TRBJ2-7; CDR3 length: 14; CDR3 protein: ATSRDRPLMGYEQY
clone size: medium-sized; V gene: TRBV19; J gene: TRBJ1-1; CDR3 length: 12; CDR3 protein: ASSIPGANTEAF
clone size: many; V gene: TRBV27; J gene: TRBJ2-3; CDR3 length: 13; CDR3 protein: ASSRTLVQGQTQY